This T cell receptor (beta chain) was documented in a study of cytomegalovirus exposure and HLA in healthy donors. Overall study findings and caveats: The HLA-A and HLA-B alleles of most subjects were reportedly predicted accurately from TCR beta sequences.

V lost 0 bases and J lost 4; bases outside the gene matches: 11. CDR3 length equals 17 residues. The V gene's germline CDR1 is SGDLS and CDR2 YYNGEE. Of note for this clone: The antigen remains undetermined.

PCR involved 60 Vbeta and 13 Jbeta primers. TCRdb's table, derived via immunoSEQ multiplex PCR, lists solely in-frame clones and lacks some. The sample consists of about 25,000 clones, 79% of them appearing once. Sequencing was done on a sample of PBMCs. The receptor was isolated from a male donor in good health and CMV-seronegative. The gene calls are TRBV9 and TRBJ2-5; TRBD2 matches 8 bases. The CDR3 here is CASSVDPGGHTGETQYF. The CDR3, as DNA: TGTGCCAGCAGCGTAGATCCGGGAGGGCATACCGGAGAGACCCAGTACTTC.